This T cell receptor beta chain was captured in a study of shared clonotypes between healthy human individuals. V was pared by 2 bases and J by 0 bases, with 12 bases between. Germline V gene lookup returns CDR1 MDHEN and CDR2 SYDVKM. CDR3 size: 16 residues. Repertoires were generated with immunoSEQ multiplex PCR, while TCRdb's copy carries only in-frame clones and drops some. The sample shows more than 1.2 million clones, roughly 98.5% of them seen only once. The specimen was naive CD4+ T cells sorted from blood. Subset meaning: CD45RA+ positively selected. The genes are TRBV28 and TRBJ2-3; D gene uncertain. The TCR originated in a man aged 30 to 45 in good health. CDR3 loop: CASSLLSQISTDTQYF. As DNA, the CDR3 is TGTGCCAGCAGTTTACTTTCTCAAATTAGCACAGATACGCAGTATTTT.